This TCR beta chain was obtained from a study of cytomegalovirus exposure and HLA in healthy donors. Note on this clone: Its antigen remains unknown.

This CDR3 spans 13 amino acids. Germline V gene lookup returns CDR1 WSHSY and CDR2 SAAADI. The V segment lost 6 bases and the J segment 1 base; nucleotides outside the gene matches: 2. The PCR contained 60 Vbeta and 13 Jbeta primers. Generated by immunoSEQ multiplex PCR, the TCRdb table keeps only in-frame clones and is missing some. The table lists over 85,000 clones, approximately 87% of them singletons. It was healthy bone marrow donors who served as donors. Study conclusions and caveats: Later on, an analysis showed TCR association rates differing by HLA locus, with DRB1 the most and HLA-C the fewest. The study carried out a later analysis of TCR beta sequences. It associated 16,951 of them with specific HLA alleles at a false discovery rate of 0.05.

This sequence was found in a man aged 35-49 years in good health and CMV-seronegative. Source material: PBMCs. J is TRBJ2-7 and V is TRBV10-2; 8 bases agree with TRBD2. The CDR3 DNA is TGCGCCAGCAGGAGCGGGGGATCCTACGAGCAGTACTTC. It codes for CASRSGGSYEQYF.